The 27 T cell receptor beta chains presented below share a single source sample, sequenced in a study of T cells in narcolepsy. Measured with immunoSEQ multiplex PCR; TCRdb has only the in-frame clones, and not every one. Of 30,000 to 40,000 clones in the sample, about four fifths are singletons; the top ten hold approximately 2.2%. Sequencing was done on a sample of memory (CD45RA-) CD4+ T cells from blood. The origin of the receptors is a human donor in good health.

The chain recombines TRBV9 with TRBJ1-1; 12 bases fit TRBD1. J was trimmed by 4 bases and V by 4 bases; bases with no gene match: 11. CDR1 SGDLS and CDR2 YYNGEE come from the germline V gene. The CDR3 covers 17 residues. The chain's CDR3 is CASSWIGTGGRITEAFF. Written as DNA, the CDR3 is TGTGCCAGCAGCTGGATCGGGACAGGGGGCAGAATCACTGAAGCTTTCTTT.

This chain joins TRBV6-4 and TRBJ2-1; unclear D gene. Germline assignment: CDR1 MRHNA and CDR2 SNTAGT. The ends were cut back, 0 bases at V and 5 bases at J, with 11 bases in the middle. This CDR3 region has 15 residues. CDR3 sequence: CASSDSSVGNNEQFF. CDR3 coding DNA: TGTGCCAGCAGTGACTCGTCGGTAGGGAACAATGAGCAGTTCTTC.

This clone came up once. The chain is built from TRBV11-2 and TRBJ2-5; 8 positions match TRBD1. Germline assignment: CDR1 SGHAT and CDR2 FQNNGV. The CDR3 length is 16 residues. J was trimmed by 0 bases and V by 5 bases; bases with no gene match: 8. The CDR3 here is CASSRMDREYQETQYF. As DNA, the CDR3 is TGTGCCAGCAGCCGGATGGACAGGGAGTACCAAGAGACCCAGTACTTC.

The chain recombines TRBV19 with TRBJ2-4, with D possibly being TRBD2 (7 bases). The CDR3 contains 22 residues. Germline CDR1 LNHDA, CDR2 SQIVND (reference sequence). Trimming left V 5 bases short and J 0 bases short, with 32 bases between. CDR3 in DNA: TGTGCCAGTAGTCCGCCCACAACCTACAGGGAGGGAAGGGTGCGAGCCAAAAACATTCAGTACTTC. Encoded protein: CASSPPTTYREGRVRAKNIQYF.

The chain carries TRBV7-3 and TRBJ1-2; no definite D call. CDR3 size: 13 residues. Trimming took 2 bases from V and 4 from J, leaving 8 bases between them. Looked up from germline, CDR1 is SGHTA and CDR2 is FQGTGA. This chain's CDR3 is CASSLGGSYGYTF. The CDR3 coding sequence is TGTGCCAGCAGCTTAGGAGGTAGCTATGGCTACACCTTC.

The chain recombines TRBV30 with TRBJ1-5, with D possibly matching TRBD1 (5 bases). V shed 1 base and J shed 4 bases, with 8 bases lying between them. CDR1 and CDR2 (germline): GTSNPN, SVGIG (reference sequence). This CDR3 spans 13 amino acids. The CDR3, as DNA: TGTGCCTGGAGTGGGACACTTAATCAGCCCCAGCATTTT. This codes for CAWSGTLNQPQHF. Using reference TRBV30 and TRBJ1-5 for the parts outside the CDR3, the full variable domain is SQTIHQWPATLVQPVGSPLSLECTVEGTSNPNLYWYRQAAGRGLQLLFYSVGIGQISSEVPQNLSASRPQDRQFILSSKKLLLSDSGFYLCAWSGTLNQPQHFGDGTRLSIL.

The rearrangement links TRBV7-2 to TRBJ1-5; the D gene is possibly TRBD1 (5 bases). Trimming pared 3 bases from V and 5 bases from J, leaving 8 bases between. The CDR3 is made up of 13 amino acids. Germline CDR1 and CDR2: SGHTA and FQGNSA. CDR3 DNA sequence: TGTGCCAGCAGCTTTGACAGCTATCAGCCCCAGCATTTT. Its translation: CASSFDSYQPQHF.

The chain combines TRBV6-6 with TRBJ1-1; D might be TRBD1 (6 bases). V lost 5 bases to trimming and J lost 4 bases, with 20 bases between them. The CDR3 runs to 16 residues. From germline, CDR1 is MNHNY and CDR2 SVGAGI (reference sequence). CDR3 sequence reads: CASSPGGGQGSTEAFF. The CDR3 DNA is TGTGCCAGCAGTCCTGGAGGGGGGCAAGGATCCACTGAAGCTTTCTTT.

This chain joins TRBV5-1 and TRBJ2-7; 7 nucleotides align to TRBD2. The V gene's germline CDR1 is SGHRS and CDR2 YFSETQ. The CDR3 has 13 amino acids. J lost 5 bases, V lost 4 bases, and 6 bases had no gene match. The CDR3 region is CASSESGTNEQYF. In DNA, the CDR3 is TGCGCCAGCAGCGAGTCCGGGACTAACGAGCAGTACTTC.

The rearrangement links TRBV6-6 to TRBJ2-2; D is undetermined. CDR3 size: 15 residues. Trimming took 4 bases from V and 8 from J, leaving 17 bases between them. Germline V gene data show CDR1 as MNHNY and CDR2 as SVGAGI (reference sequence). The CDR3 sequence: CASSSDWDVSGELFF. CDR3 in DNA: TGTGCCAGCAGTTCAGACTGGGATGTATCTGGGGAGCTGTTTTTT.

The chain links TRBV5-1 to TRBJ2-1; the D is unclear. Trimming stripped 8 bases from V and 5 bases from J, with 8 bases between. The V gene's germline CDR1 is SGHRS and CDR2 YFSETQ. The CDR3 extends over 11 amino acids. CDR3 protein: CASMKDNEQFF. CDR3 in DNA: TGCGCCAGTATGAAAGACAATGAGCAGTTCTTC. The complete variable domain, with remaining parts taken from reference TRBV5-1 and TRBJ2-1, reads KAGVTQTPRYLIKTRGQQVTLSCSPISGHRSVSWYQQTPGQGLQFLFEYFSETQRNKGNFPGRFSGRQFSNSRSEMNVSTLELGDSALYLCASMKDNEQFFGPGTRLTVL.

The chain is built from TRBV9 and TRBJ2-5; 8 positions match TRBD1. CDR1 SGDLS and CDR2 YYNGEE come from the germline V gene. V shed 3 bases, J shed 3 bases, and the junction held 4 bases outside the gene matches. The CDR3 is 14 residues long. CDR3 amino acids: CASSALDREETQYF. The CDR3 DNA sequence: TGTGCCAGCAGCGCCTTGGACAGGGAAGAGACCCAGTACTTC.

CDR3 sequence (DNA): TGTGCCAGCAGCGTAGATTCAGGAAACTATGGCTACACCTTC. It yields the protein CASSVDSGNYGYTF. The chain couples TRBV9 to TRBJ1-2; D gene unclear. Germline V CDR1 and CDR2: SGDLS, YYNGEE. CDR3 length: 14 residues. V lost 0 bases and J lost 2, with 8 bases in between. The full variable domain, its missing parts supplied by reference TRBV9 and TRBJ1-2, is DSGVTQTPKHLITATGQRVTLRCSPRSGDLSVYWYQQSLDQGLQFLIQYYNGEERAKGNILERFSAQQFPDLHSELNLSSLELGDSALYFCASSVDSGNYGYTFGSGTRLTVV.

V and J are TRBV5-1 and TRBJ1-2, with 7 bases that match TRBD1. J lost 0 bases, V lost 4 bases, and 6 bases had no gene match. Germline CDR1 SGHRS, CDR2 YFSETQ. This CDR3 contains 15 residues. The CDR3 is CASSETGLSNYGYTF. Written as DNA, the CDR3 is TGCGCCAGCAGCGAGACAGGGCTCTCTAACTATGGCTACACCTTC.

The V call is TRBV11-3, the J call TRBJ2-1; no reliable D call. Germline values: CDR1 SGHNT, CDR2 YENEEA. Trimming pared 1 base from V and 9 bases from J, leaving 10 bases between. CDR3 length: 13 residues. CDR3 nucleotides: TGTGCCAGCAGCTTAGTTTCTGAGGCTGAGCAGTTCTTC. This translates into CASSLVSEAEQFF.

The chain is built from TRBV19 and TRBJ1-5, with unresolved D. Trimming stripped 4 bases from V and 0 bases from J, with 13 bases between. Germline V gene sequence: CDR1 LNHDA, CDR2 SQIVND (reference sequence). The CDR3 covers 16 residues. In DNA, the CDR3 is TGTGCCAGTAGTAGGAAAGGGATAGATAGCAATCAGCCCCAGCATTTT. This sequence encodes CASSRKGIDSNQPQHF. The full variable domain, completed using reference TRBV19 and TRBJ1-5, is DGGITQSPKYLFRKEGQNVTLSCEQNLNHDAMYWYRQDPGQGLRLIYYSQIVNDFQKGDIAEGYSVSREKKESFPLTVTSAQKNPTAFYLCASSRKGIDSNQPQHFGDGTRLSIL.

The chain employs TRBV7-2 and TRBJ1-2; D possibly corresponds to TRBD1 (6 bases). The germline CDR1 and CDR2 sequences are SGHTA and FQGNSA. This CDR3 is 14 amino acids long. V was cut by 2 bases and J by 4 bases, with 11 bases left in between. CDR3 DNA: TGTGCCAGCAGCTTAATGGGGGCAGGCTATGGCTACACCTTC. It translates to CASSLMGAGYGYTF.

V usage is TRBV19 and J usage is TRBJ2-6; 7 bases align to TRBD1. CDR3 size: 15 residues. Germline-derived CDR1 and CDR2 are LNHDA and SQIVND (reference sequence). The junction had 4 bases not matched to a gene; V was cut back by 3 bases and J by 5 bases. CDR3 nucleotides: TGTGCCAGTAGTATGGGGACAGTCCGGGCCAACGTCCTGACTTTC. This encodes CASSMGTVRANVLTF.

This chain joins TRBV9 and TRBJ1-2, with 7 bases aligning to TRBD1. The CDR3 loop spans 15 amino acids. CDR1 SGDLS and CDR2 YYNGEE come from the germline V gene. With 3 bases clipped from V and 7 bases from J, the junction kept 12 bases outside the gene matches. The chain's CDR3 is CASSAHGTATSGYTF. The CDR3 DNA reads TGTGCCAGCAGCGCCCACGGGACAGCAACTAGTGGCTACACCTTC.

The gene calls are TRBV10-3 and TRBJ2-3; 7 positions match TRBD1. With 2 bases clipped from V and 6 bases from J, the junction kept 29 bases outside the gene matches. CDR1 and CDR2 (germline): ENHRY, SYGVKD. The CDR3 has 22 amino acids. CDR3 bases: TGTGCCATCAGTGAGCCCCCCCGACAGGGTCCCTCCGACTCCTATTTCAGGGATACGCAGTATTTT. It encodes CAISEPPRQGPSDSYFRDTQYF.

Concerning this clone itself: At the DNA level, this CDR3 is encoded by other sequences in the same sample as well. The rearrangement links TRBV5-1 to TRBJ2-5, with 12 bases aligning to TRBD2. The germline gives CDR1 SGHRS, CDR2 YFSETQ. With V trimmed by 4 bases and J by 9 bases, 4 bases remained unmatched. This CDR3 region has 13 residues. The CDR3 region has the DNA TGCGCCAGCAGCGAAACTAGCGGGGGGTCCCAGTACTTC. This translates into CASSETSGGSQYF.

This chain joins TRBV5-1 and TRBJ1-5; no clear D gene. Trimming took off 4 bases at V and 3 bases at J, with 11 bases between the two ends. This CDR3 is built from 14 residues. Germline values: CDR1 SGHRS, CDR2 YFSETQ. CDR3 DNA sequence: TGCGCCAGCAGCATGGACGGATTCAATCAGCCCCAGCATTTT. Amino acids: CASSMDGFNQPQHF. Looking up the rest from reference TRBV5-1 and TRBJ1-5 gives the full variable domain: KAGVTQTPRYLIKTRGQQVTLSCSPISGHRSVSWYQQTPGQGLQFLFEYFSETQRNKGNFPGRFSGRQFSNSRSEMNVSTLELGDSALYLCASSMDGFNQPQHFGDGTRLSIL.

This clone was found once. The V and J genes are TRBV7-8 and TRBJ1-4, with 8 bases fitting TRBD1. The CDR3 spans 16 residues. Germline V gene sequence: CDR1 SGHVS, CDR2 FQNEAQ. The junction had 10 bases not matched to a gene; V was cut back by 4 bases and J by 6 bases. CDR3: CASSSPSGTGYEKLFF. CDR3 DNA: TGTGCCAGCAGCTCCCCCTCCGGGACAGGTTATGAAAAACTGTTTTTT.

To note about this clone: Compared with germline, one end of the junction differs, possibly owing to a read error. CDR3 bases: TGTGCCGGCAGCCAAGATTGGGGGACAACCGGGGAGCTGTTTTTT. Its protein product is CAGSQDWGTTGELFF. This chain joins TRBV14 and TRBJ2-2; possible D gene TRBD1, 6 bases. The CDR3 is made up of 15 amino acids. CDR1 SGHDN and CDR2 FVKESK come from the germline V gene.

Note on this clone: Compared with germline, one end of the junction differs, possibly owing to a read error. The chain has TRBV2 and TRBJ1-2; TRBD1 matches at 9 bases. From germline, CDR1 is SNHLY and CDR2 FYNNEI. There are 14 residues in the CDR3. The CDR3 loop reads CASSEPGQGARLSF. DNA for the CDR3: TGTGCCAGCAGTGAGCCGGGACAGGGAGCCCGGTTGTCCTTC.

This clone was observed a handful of times. The chain couples TRBV2 to TRBJ2-7, with 7 bases identical to TRBD1. The germline V gene encodes CDR1 SNHLY and CDR2 FYNNEI. V dropped 3 bases and J dropped 3; count of bases not matched to a gene: 20. This CDR3 is 19 amino acids long. CDR3 nucleotides: TGTGCCAGCAGTGAGCGCCGACAGGGTTGGTTGGTGCTAGACTACGAGCAGTACTTC. As protein: CASSERRQGWLVLDYEQYF.

Here the CDR3 reads CASSSAGSSYNEQFF. The DNA of the CDR3 is TGTGCCAGCAGTTCCGCGGGGAGCTCCTACAATGAGCAGTTCTTC. The chain links TRBV25-1 to TRBJ2-1; the D gene is possibly TRBD2 (6 bases). Germline CDR1 is MGHDK and CDR2 is SYGVNS. Trimming removed 5 bases at V and 0 bases at J, with 11 bases between. This CDR3 has 15 amino acids.